Each of the 14 T cell receptor beta chains below was sequenced from the same sample in a study of post-analysis software for immune sequencing data. Overall study findings and caveats: Controls showed lower frequencies than patients for five or six TRBV segments, and TRBV5-6, TRBV5-1 and TRBV20-1 were among these.

No antigen is known for these receptors. TCR beta cDNA libraries had unique molecular identifiers. TCRdb reprocessed the PCR reads via MiXCR and lists one record per CDR3 protein. The table has around 260,000 distinct CDR3 sequences, about 40% seen once; the top ten hold less than 6%. Sequencing used blood. The receptors here all came from a girl aged 10 to 17 with multiple sclerosis.

This clonotype was seen at least ten times. The chain joins TRBV6-1 to TRBJ2-1; no firm D call. CDR1 is MNHNS and CDR2 is SASEGT in the germline V gene. There are 9 residues in the CDR3. The V end lost 5 bases, the J end lost 14 bases, and 7 bases lay between the germline ends. CDR3: CASSTKKFF. The CDR3 DNA follows: TGTGCCAGCAGTACTAAGAAGTTCTTC.

By proportion, this clonotype is medium-sized. The chain uses TRBV11-3 and TRBJ2-1, with D hard to call. The CDR3 runs 14 residues. The ends were cut back, 2 bases at V and 8 bases at J, with 13 bases in the middle. In germline, CDR1 is SGHNT, CDR2 YENEEA. The CDR3 region has the DNA TGTGCCAGCAGCTTAACCCCGACTGGGCATGAGCAGTTCTTC. This codes for CASSLTPTGHEQFF.

The V gene is TRBV7-9, the J gene TRBJ1-4; 12 bases are shared with TRBD1. The CDR3 runs to 15 residues. V was clipped by 5 bases and J by 8 bases; unmatched bases: 6. Germline V gives CDR1 SEHNR, CDR2 FQNEAQ (reference sequence). Here the CDR3 reads CASSQGQGAREKLFF. The CDR3 DNA reads TGTGCCAGCAGCCAGGGACAGGGGGCGCGAGAAAAACTGTTTTTT.

This clonotype was found many times. This chain links TRBV20-1 with TRBJ2-1; 8 bases map to TRBD2. Losses at the gene ends were 3 bases for V and 4 bases for J; bases not matched to a gene: 5. The CDR3 has 14 residues. The germline V gene encodes CDR1 DFQATT and CDR2 SNEGSKA (reference sequence). CDR3 DNA: TGCAGTGCTAGTGCCCCTAGCGGGTACAATGAGCAGTTCTTC. Protein: CSASAPSGYNEQFF.

The genes are TRBV20-1 and TRBJ2-1; no firm D call. CDR1 is DFQATT, CDR2 SNEGSKA, per germline (reference sequence). This CDR3 has 11 amino acids. V lost 5 bases and J 7 bases, leaving 9 bases between the germline ends. CDR3: CSALRWNEQFF. Written as DNA, the CDR3 is TGCAGTGCTCTTCGGTGGAATGAGCAGTTCTTC.

The gene calls are TRBV15 and TRBJ1-2; D call uncertain. V was clipped by 0 bases and J by 1 base, with 12 bases between them. CDR3 length equals 16 residues. Germline V gene data show CDR1 as LNHNV and CDR2 as YYDKDF (reference sequence). The CDR3 region is CATSREGQPRNYGYTF. In nucleotides, the CDR3 is TGTGCCACCAGCAGAGAGGGCCAGCCACGTAACTATGGCTACACCTTC.

This clonotype was counted between two and nine times. V usage is TRBV10-3 and J usage is TRBJ2-7, with 10 nucleotides matching TRBD2. Germline CDR1 is ENHRY and CDR2 is SYGVKD. Trimming took 4 bases from V and 3 from J; bases not matched to a gene: 15. CDR3 length: 18 amino acids. Written as DNA, the CDR3 is TGTGCCATCAGTGCCTCCCCGATCGGAGGGACTAGCGACTACGAGCAGTACTTC. Translation gives CAISASPIGGTSDYEQYF.

This clonotype was observed at least ten times. The rearrangement joins TRBV5-5 to TRBJ2-7; TRBD1 aligns across 8 bases. The germline CDR1 and CDR2 sequences are SGHKS and YYEKEE (reference sequence). There are 14 residues in the CDR3. J was trimmed by 3 bases and V by 3 bases; bases with no gene match: 5. The CDR3 loop reads CASSWGTGDYEQYF. The CDR3 DNA reads as TGTGCCAGCAGCTGGGGGACAGGAGACTACGAGCAGTACTTC.

This clonotype appeared a few times. This sequence joins TRBV14 and TRBJ1-3, with D unresolved. V was cut by 4 bases and J by 0 bases, with 10 bases left in between. The CDR3 has 15 residues. Germline lookup yields CDR1 SGHDN and CDR2 FVKESK. The CDR3 spells CASSPAERSGNTIYF. In nucleotides, the CDR3 is TGTGCCAGCAGCCCTGCGGAACGCTCTGGAAACACCATATATTTT.

The chain carries TRBV6-2 or TRBV6-3 and TRBJ2-4, with D unclear. Judging by the DNA end, TRBJ2-7 fits better; the J call may be wrong. The CDR3 has 13 residues. Germline V CDR1 and CDR2: MNHEY, SVGEGT. This CDR3 reads CASSYSRSYEQYF. In DNA form, the CDR3 reads TGTGCCAGCAGTTACTCGAGATCCTACGAGCAGTACTTC.

The chain recombines TRBV6-5 with TRBJ1-5; no firm D call. The germline V gene has CDR1 MNHEY and CDR2 SVGAGI. The CDR3 consists of 14 residues. Trimming stripped 2 bases from V and 3 bases from J, with 8 bases between. The CDR3 region is CASSYRGINQPQHF. The CDR3 nucleotides are TGTGCCAGCAGTTACCGCGGGATCAATCAGCCCCAGCATTTT.

The genes are TRBV12-3 or TRBV12-4 and TRBJ1-3; no definite D call. There are 13 residues in the CDR3. V was shortened by 2 bases and J by 4 bases, with 6 bases between the two germline ends. CDR3 loop: CASSLKSGNTIYF. The CDR3 nucleotides are TGTGCCAGCAGTTTAAAGAGCGGAAACACCATATATTTT.

The genes are TRBV12-3 or TRBV12-4 and TRBJ1-2; 7 bases match TRBD1. The ends lost 7 bases at V and 4 bases at J; junction bases unmatched: 12. CDR3 length equals 15 residues. DNA of the CDR3: TGTGCCAGCACCCTATCAGGGGGGGCTAGCTATGGCTACACCTTC. Its translation is CASTLSGGASYGYTF.

Points on this clonotype: The conserved closing phenylalanine or tryptophan is absent in this CDR3, likely reflecting a read error. CDR3 region: CASSAPEGGYYGYTC. DNA for the CDR3: TGTGCCAGCAGTGCTCCCGAGGGGGGTTACTATGGCTACACCTGC. The chain uses TRBV25-1 and TRBJ1-2; D might be TRBD1 (6 bases). Trimming removed 4 bases from V and 3 bases from J, with 15 bases in between. The length of the CDR3 is 15 residues. Germline V gene sequence: CDR1 MGHDK, CDR2 SYGVNS.